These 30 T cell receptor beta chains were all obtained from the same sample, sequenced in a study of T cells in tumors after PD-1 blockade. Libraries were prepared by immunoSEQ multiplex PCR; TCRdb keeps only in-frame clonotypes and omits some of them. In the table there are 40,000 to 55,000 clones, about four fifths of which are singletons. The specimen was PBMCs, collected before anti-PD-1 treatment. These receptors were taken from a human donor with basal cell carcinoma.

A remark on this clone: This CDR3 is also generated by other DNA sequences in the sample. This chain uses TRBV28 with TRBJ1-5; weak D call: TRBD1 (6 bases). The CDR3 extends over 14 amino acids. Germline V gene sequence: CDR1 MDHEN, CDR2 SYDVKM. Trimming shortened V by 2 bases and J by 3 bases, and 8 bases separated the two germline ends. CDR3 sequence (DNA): TGTGCCAGCAGTTTAGGGGGCTCCAATCAGCCCCAGCATTTT. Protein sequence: CASSLGGSNQPQHF.

Here the CDR3 reads CASSLALSTGGNSPLHF. The CDR3 nucleotides are TGTGCCAGCAGCTTAGCCCTGTCGACAGGGGGTAATTCACCCCTCCACTTT. The rearrangement joins TRBV7-2 to TRBJ1-6; 9 bases map to TRBD1. The V and J ends lost 0 bases and 6 bases, in that order; junction bases with no gene match: 6. CDR3 length: 17 residues. The V gene's germline CDR1 is SGHTA and CDR2 FQGNSA.

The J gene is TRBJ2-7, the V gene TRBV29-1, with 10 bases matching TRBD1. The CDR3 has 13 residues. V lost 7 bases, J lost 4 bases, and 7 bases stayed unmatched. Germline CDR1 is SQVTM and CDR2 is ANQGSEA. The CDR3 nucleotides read TGCAGCGCGAGTCCGGGACAGGGGTACGAGCAGTACTTC. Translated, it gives CSASPGQGYEQYF.

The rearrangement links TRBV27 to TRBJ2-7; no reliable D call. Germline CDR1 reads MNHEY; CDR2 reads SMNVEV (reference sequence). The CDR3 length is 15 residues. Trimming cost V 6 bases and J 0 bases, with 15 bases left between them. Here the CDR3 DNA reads TGTGCCAGCAGCACCATCCTCAGTAGCTCCTACGAGCAGTACTTC. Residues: CASSTILSSSYEQYF.

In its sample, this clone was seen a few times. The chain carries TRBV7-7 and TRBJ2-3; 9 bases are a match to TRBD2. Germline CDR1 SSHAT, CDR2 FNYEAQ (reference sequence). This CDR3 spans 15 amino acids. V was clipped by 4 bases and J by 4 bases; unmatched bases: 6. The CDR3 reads CASSSGTSFADTQYF. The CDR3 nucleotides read TGTGCCAGCAGCTCCGGGACTAGCTTCGCAGATACGCAGTATTTT.

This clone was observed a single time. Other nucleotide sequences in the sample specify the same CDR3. DNA of the CDR3: TGTGCCAGCAGCTTAGTAGGGTCCTACAATGAGCAGTTCTTC. Encoded protein: CASSLVGSYNEQFF. V and J are TRBV7-9 and TRBJ2-1; D is unclear. V was clipped by 1 base and J by 1 base, with 5 bases between them. Germline CDR1 and CDR2: SEHNR and FQNEAQ (reference sequence). The CDR3 consists of 14 residues. The entire variable domain, with the rest obtained from reference TRBV7-9 and TRBJ2-1, is as follows: DTGVSQNPRHKITKRGQNVTFRCDPISEHNRLYWYRQTLGQGPEFLTYFQNEAQLEKSRLLSDRFSAERPKGSFSTLEIQRTEQGDSAMYLCASSLVGSYNEQFFGPGTRLTVL.

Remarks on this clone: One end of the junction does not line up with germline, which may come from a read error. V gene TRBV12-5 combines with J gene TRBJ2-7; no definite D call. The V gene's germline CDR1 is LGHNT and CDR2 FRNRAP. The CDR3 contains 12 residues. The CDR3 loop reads CASGLVYGPRDF. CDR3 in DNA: TGTGCTAGTGGTTTGGTGTATGGACCTAGGGACTTC.

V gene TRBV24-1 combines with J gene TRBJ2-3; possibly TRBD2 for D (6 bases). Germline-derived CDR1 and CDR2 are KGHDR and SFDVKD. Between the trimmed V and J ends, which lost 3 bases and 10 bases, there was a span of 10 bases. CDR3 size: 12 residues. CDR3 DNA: TGTGCCACCAGTGATAGGAGGGGAGCGCAGTATTTT. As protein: CATSDRRGAQYF.

The DNA for the CDR3 is TGTGCCAGTAGGTTCCTGGCCCCGTTGAGTACCTATGGCTACACCTTC. This encodes CASRFLAPLSTYGYTF. The rearrangement joins TRBV19 to TRBJ1-2; D is unclear. This CDR3 region has 16 residues. Germline CDR1 LNHDA, CDR2 SQIVND (reference sequence). Trimming removed 6 bases at V and 4 bases at J, with 21 bases between. The whole variable domain, remainder taken from reference TRBV19 and TRBJ1-2, is DGGITQSPKYLFRKEGQNVTLSCEQNLNHDAMYWYRQDPGQGLRLIYYSQIVNDFQKGDIAEGYSVSREKKESFPLTVTSAQKNPTAFYLCASRFLAPLSTYGYTFGSGTRLTVV.

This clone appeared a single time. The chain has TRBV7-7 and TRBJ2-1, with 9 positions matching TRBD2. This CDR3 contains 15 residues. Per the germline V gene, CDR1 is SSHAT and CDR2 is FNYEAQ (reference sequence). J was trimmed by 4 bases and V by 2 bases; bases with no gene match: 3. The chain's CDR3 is CASSLSGGTYNEQFF. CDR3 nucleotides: TGTGCCAGCAGCTTAAGCGGGGGGACTTACAATGAGCAGTTCTTC.

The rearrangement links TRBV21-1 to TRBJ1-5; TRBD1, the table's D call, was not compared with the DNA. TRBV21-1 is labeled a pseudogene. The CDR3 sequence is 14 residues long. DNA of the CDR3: TGTGCCAGCAGCATCGGACAGTGGGGACAGCCCCAGCATTTT. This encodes CASSIGQWGQPQHF.

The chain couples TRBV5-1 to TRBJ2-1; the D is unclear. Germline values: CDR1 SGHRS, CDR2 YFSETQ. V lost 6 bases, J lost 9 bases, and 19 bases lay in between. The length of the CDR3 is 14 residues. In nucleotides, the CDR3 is TGCGCCAGCACCCCGCTACCACCCAGTCGTGAGCAGTTCTTC. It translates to CASTPLPPSREQFF.

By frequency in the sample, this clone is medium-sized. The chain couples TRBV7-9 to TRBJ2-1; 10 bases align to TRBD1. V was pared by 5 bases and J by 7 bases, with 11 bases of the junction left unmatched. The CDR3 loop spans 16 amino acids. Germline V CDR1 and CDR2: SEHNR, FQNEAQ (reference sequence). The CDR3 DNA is TGTGCCAGCAGCCCCCTCTGGGACAGGGGAAAGAATGAGCAGTTCTTC. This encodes CASSPLWDRGKNEQFF. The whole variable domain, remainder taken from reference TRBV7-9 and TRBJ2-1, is DTGVSQNPRHKITKRGQNVTFRCDPISEHNRLYWYRQTLGQGPEFLTYFQNEAQLEKSRLLSDRFSAERPKGSFSTLEIQRTEQGDSAMYLCASSPLWDRGKNEQFFGPGTRLTVL.

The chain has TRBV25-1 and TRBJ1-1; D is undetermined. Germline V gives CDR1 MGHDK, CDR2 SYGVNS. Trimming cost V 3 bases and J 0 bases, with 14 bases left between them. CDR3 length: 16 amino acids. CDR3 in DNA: TGTGCCAGCAGTGAGGGCAGGACCACGATGAACACTGAAGCTTTCTTT. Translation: CASSEGRTTMNTEAFF.

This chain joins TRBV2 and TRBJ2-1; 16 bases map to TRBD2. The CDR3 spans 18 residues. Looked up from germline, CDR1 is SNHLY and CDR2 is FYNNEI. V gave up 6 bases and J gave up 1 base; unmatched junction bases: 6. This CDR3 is CASSKGLAGGFSYNEQFF. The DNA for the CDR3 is TGTGCCAGCAGCAAGGGACTAGCGGGAGGGTTTTCCTACAATGAGCAGTTCTTC.

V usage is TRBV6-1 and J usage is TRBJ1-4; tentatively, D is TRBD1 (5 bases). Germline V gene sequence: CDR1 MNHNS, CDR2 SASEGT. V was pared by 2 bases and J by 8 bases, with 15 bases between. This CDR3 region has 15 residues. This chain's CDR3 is CASSETGGSGEKLFF. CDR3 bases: TGTGCCAGCAGTGAAACCGGGGGGAGTGGGGAAAAACTGTTTTTT.

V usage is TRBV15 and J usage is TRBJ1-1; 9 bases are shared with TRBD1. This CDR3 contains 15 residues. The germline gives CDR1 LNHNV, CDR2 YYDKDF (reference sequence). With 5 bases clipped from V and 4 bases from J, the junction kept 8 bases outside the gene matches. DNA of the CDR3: TGTGCCACCAGCTGGCCGGGACAGGGTATCACTGAAGCTTTCTTT. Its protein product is CATSWPGQGITEAFF.

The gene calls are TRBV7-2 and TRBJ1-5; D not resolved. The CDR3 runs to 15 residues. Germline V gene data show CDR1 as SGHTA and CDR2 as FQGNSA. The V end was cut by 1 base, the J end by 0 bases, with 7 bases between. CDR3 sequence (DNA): TGTGCCAGCAGCTTAGGAGGAACTAGCAATCAGCCCCAGCATTTT. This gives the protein CASSLGGTSNQPQHF.

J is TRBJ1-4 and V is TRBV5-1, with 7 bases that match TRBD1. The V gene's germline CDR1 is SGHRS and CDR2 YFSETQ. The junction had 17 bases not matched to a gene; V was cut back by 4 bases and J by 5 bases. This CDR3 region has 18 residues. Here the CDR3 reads CASSPGTAANLRNEKLFF. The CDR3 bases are TGCGCCAGCAGCCCCGGGACAGCCGCGAATCTGAGAAATGAAAAACTGTTTTTT. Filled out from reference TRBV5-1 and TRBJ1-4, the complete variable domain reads KAGVTQTPRYLIKTRGQQVTLSCSPISGHRSVSWYQQTPGQGLQFLFEYFSETQRNKGNFPGRFSGRQFSNSRSEMNVSTLELGDSALYLCASSPGTAANLRNEKLFFGSGTQLSVL.

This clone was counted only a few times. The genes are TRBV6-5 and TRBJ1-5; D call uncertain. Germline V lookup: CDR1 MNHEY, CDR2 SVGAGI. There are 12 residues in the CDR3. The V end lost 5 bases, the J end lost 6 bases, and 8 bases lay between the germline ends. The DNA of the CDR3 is TGTGCCAGCAGTCTGAGAGGTCAGCCCCAGCATTTT. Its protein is CASSLRGQPQHF.

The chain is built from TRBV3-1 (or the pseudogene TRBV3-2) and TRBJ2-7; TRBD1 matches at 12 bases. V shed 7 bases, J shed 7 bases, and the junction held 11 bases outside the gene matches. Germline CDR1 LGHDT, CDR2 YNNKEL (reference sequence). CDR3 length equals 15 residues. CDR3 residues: CASTGRGQGAGEQYF. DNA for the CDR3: TGTGCCAGCACCGGGCGGGGACAGGGGGCGGGAGAGCAGTACTTC.

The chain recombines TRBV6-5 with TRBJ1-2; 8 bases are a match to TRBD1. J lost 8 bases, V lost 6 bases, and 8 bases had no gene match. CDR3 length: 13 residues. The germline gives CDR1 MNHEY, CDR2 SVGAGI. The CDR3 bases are TGTGCCAGCAGGGACAGGGCATTGCGGGGCTACACCTTC. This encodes CASRDRALRGYTF.

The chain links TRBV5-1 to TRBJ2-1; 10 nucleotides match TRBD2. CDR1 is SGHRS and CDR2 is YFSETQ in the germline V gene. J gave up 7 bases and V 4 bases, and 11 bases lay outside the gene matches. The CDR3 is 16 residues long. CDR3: CASSLILAGGTNEQFF. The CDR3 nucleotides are TGCGCCAGCAGCCTGATATTAGCGGGAGGAACGAATGAGCAGTTCTTC.

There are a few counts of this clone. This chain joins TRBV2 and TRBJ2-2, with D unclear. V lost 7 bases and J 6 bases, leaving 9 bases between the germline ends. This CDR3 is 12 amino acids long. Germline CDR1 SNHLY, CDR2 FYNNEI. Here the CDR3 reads CASKMGSGELFF. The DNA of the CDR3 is TGTGCCAGCAAGATGGGTTCCGGGGAGCTGTTTTTT.

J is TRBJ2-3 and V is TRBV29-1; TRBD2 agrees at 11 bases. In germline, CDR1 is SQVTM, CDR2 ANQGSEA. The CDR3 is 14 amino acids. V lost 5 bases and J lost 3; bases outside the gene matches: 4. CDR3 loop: CSVSTSGNTDTQYF. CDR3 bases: TGCAGCGTTTCGACTAGCGGGAATACAGATACGCAGTATTTT.

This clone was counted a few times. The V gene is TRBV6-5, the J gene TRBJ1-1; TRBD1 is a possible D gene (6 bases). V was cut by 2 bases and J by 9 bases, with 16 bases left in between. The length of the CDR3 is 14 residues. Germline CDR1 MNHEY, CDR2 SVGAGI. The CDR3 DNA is TGTGCCAGCAGTTACGACCACAGGGATTCCCAAGCTTTCTTT. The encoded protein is CASSYDHRDSQAFF.

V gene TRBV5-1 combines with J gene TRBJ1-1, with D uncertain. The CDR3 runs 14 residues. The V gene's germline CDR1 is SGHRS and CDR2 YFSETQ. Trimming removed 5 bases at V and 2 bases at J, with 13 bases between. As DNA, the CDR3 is TGCGCCAGCAGACTAACCCCTTTTAACACTGAAGCTTTCTTT. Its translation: CASRLTPFNTEAFF.

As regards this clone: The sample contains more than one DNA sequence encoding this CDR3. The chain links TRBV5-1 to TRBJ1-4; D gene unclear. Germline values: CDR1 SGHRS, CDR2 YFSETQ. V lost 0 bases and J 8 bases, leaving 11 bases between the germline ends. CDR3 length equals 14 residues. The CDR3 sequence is CASSLGGLGEKLFF. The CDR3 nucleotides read TGCGCCAGCAGCTTGGGAGGGTTGGGGGAAAAACTGTTTTTT.

CDR3: CASSYPGGLAEAFF. CDR3 in DNA: TGTGCCAGCAGTTACCCAGGGGGTTTGGCTGAAGCTTTCTTT. The V call is TRBV6-5, the J call TRBJ1-1; 7 bases line up with TRBD1. Germline V gene lookup returns CDR1 MNHEY and CDR2 SVGAGI. This CDR3 comprises 14 residues. Losses at the gene ends were 2 bases for V and 6 bases for J; bases not matched to a gene: 6.

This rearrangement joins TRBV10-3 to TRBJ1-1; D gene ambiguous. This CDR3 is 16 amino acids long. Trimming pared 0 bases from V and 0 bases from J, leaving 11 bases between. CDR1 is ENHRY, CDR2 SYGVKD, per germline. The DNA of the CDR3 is TGTGCCATCAGTGAGTCGACCGGCACTTTGAACACTGAAGCTTTCTTT. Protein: CAISESTGTLNTEAFF.